Following are 8 T cell receptor beta chains from one sample sequenced in a study of early T cells in non-severe SARS-CoV-2 infection. TCRdb fed the 5' RACE reads into MiXCR, producing one record per CDR3 protein. Here the sample spans 50,000 to 60,000 distinct CDR3 sequences, about 6.1% being singletons. This sample comprised whole blood, obtained at baseline. Receptor source: an adult who was a healthcare worker with PCR-confirmed SARS-CoV-2 infection or an uninfected control (not recorded which).

This clonotype was observed a few times. V and J are TRBV23-1 and TRBJ2-1, with D unclear. TRBV23-1 is reported as an ORF; its role is uncertain. Trimming pared 6 bases from V and 6 bases from J, leaving 18 bases between. The CDR3 loop spans 15 amino acids. The CDR3 protein is CASRPSEQWRNEQFF. The CDR3, as DNA: TGCGCCAGCAGGCCATCGGAGCAATGGCGCAATGAGCAGTTCTTC.

This clonotype was counted many times. The CDR3 DNA is TGTGCCAGCAGCTTAGTATGGGGTAGAACTGAAGCTTTCTTT. Residues: CASSLVWGRTEAFF. This chain links TRBV7-2 with TRBJ1-1; D remains unclear. V was clipped by 1 base and J by 5 bases, with 11 bases between them. The CDR3 has 14 residues. Per the germline V gene, CDR1 is SGHTA and CDR2 is FQGNSA.

This clonotype was seen ten or more times. Here the CDR3 DNA reads TGTGCTAGTGGCCCACCCGGGACAGGGGACACTGAAGCTTTCTTT. Its translation is CASGPPGTGDTEAFF. The V gene is TRBV12-5, the J gene TRBJ1-1; 10 bases align to TRBD1. The length of the CDR3 is 15 residues. Germline V gene data show CDR1 as LGHNT and CDR2 as FRNRAP. V was pared by 6 bases and J by 3 bases, with 7 bases of the junction left unmatched.

The chain links TRBV11-2 to TRBJ1-1; D is uncertain. The CDR3 is 20 residues long. V lost 0 bases and J lost 0, with 23 bases in between. Germline CDR1 SGHAT, CDR2 FQNNGV. The DNA of the CDR3 is TGTGCCAGCAGCTTAGAGGAAGCGTACACCGAGATGGGTATGAACACTGAAGCTTTCTTT. This codes for CASSLEEAYTEMGMNTEAFF.

This clonotype was seen only a few times. The rearrangement uses TRBV9 and TRBJ2-3, with D perhaps matching TRBD2 (5 bases). CDR1 SGDLS and CDR2 YYNGEE come from the germline V gene. Between the trimmed V and J ends, which lost 3 bases and 4 bases, there was a span of 12 bases. CDR3 size: 14 residues. The CDR3 region has the DNA TGTGCCAGCAGCGAACCGGACTGGGCAGATACGCAGTATTTT. This encodes CASSEPDWADTQYF.

The rearrangement uses TRBV28 and TRBJ2-2; D is unresolved. Trimming stripped 5 bases from V and 7 bases from J, with 11 bases between. The germline V gene encodes CDR1 MDHEN and CDR2 SYDVKM. The CDR3 consists of 13 residues. The CDR3 bases are TGTGCCAGCAGTAAGGAGAATTTCGGGGAGCTGTTTTTT. Translated, it gives CASSKENFGELFF.

In this sample, this clonotype turned up many times. The gene calls are TRBV27 and TRBJ2-7, with TRBD1 matching 8 bases. V shed 3 bases, J shed 6 bases, and the junction held 7 bases outside the gene matches. The CDR3 has 14 residues. Germline lookup yields CDR1 MNHEY and CDR2 SMNVEV (reference sequence). As DNA, the CDR3 is TGTGCCAGCAGTTTGTCCAGGGGGCTGGTCGAGCAGTACTTC. Translating gives CASSLSRGLVEQYF.

This clonotype was counted ten times or more. The chain combines TRBV7-2 with TRBJ2-1, with D possibly matching TRBD2 (6 bases). Per germline, CDR1 SGHTA and CDR2 FQGNSA. The CDR3 is 18 residues long. V gave up 2 bases and J gave up 6 bases, with 23 bases separating them. The CDR3, as DNA: TGTGCCAGCAGCTTAAGGTCTAAGGGAGCGGGTCTGCGCAATGAGCAGTTCTTC. Amino acid sequence: CASSLRSKGAGLRNEQFF.